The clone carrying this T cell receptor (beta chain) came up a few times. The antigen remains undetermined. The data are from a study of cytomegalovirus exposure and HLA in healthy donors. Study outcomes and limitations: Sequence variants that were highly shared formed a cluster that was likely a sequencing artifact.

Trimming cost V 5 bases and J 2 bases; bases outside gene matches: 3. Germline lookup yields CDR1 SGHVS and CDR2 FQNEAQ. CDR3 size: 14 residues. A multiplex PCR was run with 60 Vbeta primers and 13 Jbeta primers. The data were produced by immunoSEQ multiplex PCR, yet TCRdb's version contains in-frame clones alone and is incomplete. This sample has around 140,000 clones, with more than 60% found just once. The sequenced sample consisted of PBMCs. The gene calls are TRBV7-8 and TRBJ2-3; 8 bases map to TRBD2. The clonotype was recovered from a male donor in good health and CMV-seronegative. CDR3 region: CASSEGLDTDTQYF. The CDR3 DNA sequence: TGTGCCAGCAGCGAGGGACTAGACACAGATACGCAGTATTTT.